The clone carrying this TCR beta chain was found a few times. Its antigen remains unidentified. This sample was included in a study of OX40 agonist ivuxolimab in advanced cancers. Broader study findings: CD8+ T cells showed, on average, more clonal expansion than CD4+ cells.

The V end lost 1 base, the J end lost 4 bases, and 8 bases lay between the germline ends. This CDR3 region has 14 residues. Germline assignment: CDR1 SEHNR and CDR2 FQNEAQ (reference sequence). Sequencing used immunoSEQ multiplex PCR; TCRdb keeps in-frame clones, though not all of them. The data contain some 11,000 clones, around 86% of them singletons. The sequenced sample was CD4+ or CD8+ T cells sorted from blood, obtained in a trial of the OX40 agonist ivuxolimab. V and J are TRBV7-9 and TRBJ1-5; D gene ambiguous. The source is an adult with an advanced solid tumor such as melanoma, head and neck, liver or kidney cancer. The CDR3 nucleotides are TGTGCCAGCAGCTTAGACGGAGCGAATCAGCCCCAGCATTTT. As protein: CASSLDGANQPQHF.